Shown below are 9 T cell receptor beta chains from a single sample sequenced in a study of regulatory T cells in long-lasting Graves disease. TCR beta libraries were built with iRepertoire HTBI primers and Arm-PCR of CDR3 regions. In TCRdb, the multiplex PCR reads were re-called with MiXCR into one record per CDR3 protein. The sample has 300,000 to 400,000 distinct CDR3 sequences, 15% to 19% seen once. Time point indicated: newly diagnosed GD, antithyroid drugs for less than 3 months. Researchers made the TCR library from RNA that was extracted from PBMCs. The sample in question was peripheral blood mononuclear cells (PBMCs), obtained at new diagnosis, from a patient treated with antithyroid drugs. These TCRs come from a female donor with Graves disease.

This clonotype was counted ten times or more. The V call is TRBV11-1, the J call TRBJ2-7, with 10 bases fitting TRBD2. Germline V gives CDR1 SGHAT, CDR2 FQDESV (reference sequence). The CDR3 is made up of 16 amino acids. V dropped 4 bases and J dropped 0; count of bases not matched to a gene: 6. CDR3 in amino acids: CASSSGTSDFSYEQYF. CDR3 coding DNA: TGTGCCAGCAGCTCCGGGACTAGCGACTTCTCCTACGAGCAGTACTTC.

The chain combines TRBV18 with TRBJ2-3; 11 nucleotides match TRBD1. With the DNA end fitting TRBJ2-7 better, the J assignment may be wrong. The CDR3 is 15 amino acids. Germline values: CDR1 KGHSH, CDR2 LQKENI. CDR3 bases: TGTGCCAGCTCACCGGCGGGACAGGGGGTCTTTGAGCAGTACTTC. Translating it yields CASSPAGQGVFEQYF.

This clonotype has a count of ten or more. The CDR3 protein is CASSVSSLNTEAFF. The CDR3 bases are TGTGCCAGTAGTGTCTCCAGCTTGAACACTGAAGCTTTCTTT. This chain connects TRBV19 to TRBJ1-1; D call uncertain. The CDR3 runs 14 residues. Trimming cost V 5 bases and J 0 bases, with 10 bases left between them. Germline V CDR1 and CDR2: LNHDA, SQIVND (reference sequence).

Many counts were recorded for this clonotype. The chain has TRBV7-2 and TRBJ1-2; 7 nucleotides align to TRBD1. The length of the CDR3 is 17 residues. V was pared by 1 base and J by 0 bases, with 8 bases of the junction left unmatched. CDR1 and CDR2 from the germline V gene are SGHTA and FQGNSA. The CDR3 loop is CASSLGYRGSANYGYTF. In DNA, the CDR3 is TGTGCCAGCAGCTTAGGGTACAGGGGATCAGCTAACTATGGCTACACCTTC.

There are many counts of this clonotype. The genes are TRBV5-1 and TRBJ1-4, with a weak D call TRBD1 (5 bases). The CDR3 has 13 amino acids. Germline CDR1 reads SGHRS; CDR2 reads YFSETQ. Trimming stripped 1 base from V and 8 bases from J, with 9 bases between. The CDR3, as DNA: TGCGCCAGCAGCTTGTGGAGGGGCGAAAAACTGTTTTTT. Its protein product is CASSLWRGEKLFF.

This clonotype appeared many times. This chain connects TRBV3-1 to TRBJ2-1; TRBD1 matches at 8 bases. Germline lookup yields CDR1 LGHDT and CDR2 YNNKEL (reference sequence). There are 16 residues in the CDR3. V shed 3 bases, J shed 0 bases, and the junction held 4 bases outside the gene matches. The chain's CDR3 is CASSHRTGPSYNEQFF. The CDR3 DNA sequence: TGTGCCAGCAGCCACCGGACAGGGCCCTCCTACAATGAGCAGTTCTTC.

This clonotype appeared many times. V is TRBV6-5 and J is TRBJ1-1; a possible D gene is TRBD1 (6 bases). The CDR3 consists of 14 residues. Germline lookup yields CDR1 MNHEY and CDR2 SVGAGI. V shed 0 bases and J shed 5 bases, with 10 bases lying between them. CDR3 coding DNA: TGTGCCAGCAGTTACTCGGACAGCGGTACTGAAGCTTTCTTT. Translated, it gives CASSYSDSGTEAFF.

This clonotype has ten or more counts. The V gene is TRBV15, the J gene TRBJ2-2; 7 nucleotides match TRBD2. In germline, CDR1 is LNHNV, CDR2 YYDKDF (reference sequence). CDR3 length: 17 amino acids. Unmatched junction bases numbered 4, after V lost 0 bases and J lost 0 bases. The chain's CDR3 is CATSRDRSGTNTGELFF. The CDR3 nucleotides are TGTGCCACCAGCAGAGATCGCAGCGGGACGAACACCGGGGAGCTGTTTTTT. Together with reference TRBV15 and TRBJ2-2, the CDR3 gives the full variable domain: DAMVIQNPRYQVTQFGKPVTLSCSQTLNHNVMYWYQQKSSQAPKLLFHYYDKDFNNEADTPDNFQSRRPNTSFCFLDIRSPGLGDTAMYLCATSRDRSGTNTGELFFGEGSRLTVL.

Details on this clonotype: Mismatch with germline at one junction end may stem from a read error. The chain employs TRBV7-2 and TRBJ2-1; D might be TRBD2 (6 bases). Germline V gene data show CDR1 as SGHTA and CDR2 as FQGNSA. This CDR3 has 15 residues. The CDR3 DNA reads TGTGCCAGCAGCCCCGGGAGTAGTACAATGGATGAGCAGTCCTTC. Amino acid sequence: CASSPGSSTMDEQSF.